Shown below are 23 T cell receptor beta chains from a single sample sequenced in a study of response to subunit inactivated influenza vaccine. A single record per CDR3 protein comes from TCRdb applying MiXCR to the RT-PCR reads. The sample lists almost 250,000 distinct CDR3 sequences; about 12% were seen once. Sequencing was performed on non-naive T cells sorted from PBMCs, taken roughly 15 days before vaccination. The receptors come from a man over 45 who received an inactivated influenza vaccine.

V and J are TRBV28 and TRBJ2-7; 13 bases align to TRBD2. The CDR3 consists of 17 residues. V gave up 5 bases and J gave up 2 bases; unmatched junction bases: 9. Germline V gene lookup returns CDR1 MDHEN and CDR2 SYDVKM. In DNA, the CDR3 is TGTGCCAGCAGTCGCAGGACTAGCGGGAGAACGCCCTACGAGCAGTACTTC. Residues: CASSRRTSGRTPYEQYF.

There are a few counts of this clonotype. The rearrangement uses TRBV27 and TRBJ1-2; D remains unclear. CDR1 and CDR2 (germline): MNHEY, SMNVEV (reference sequence). The CDR3 contains 15 residues. V was clipped by 4 bases and J by 2 bases, with 14 bases between them. The CDR3 sequence: CASSSSGLLNYGYTF. In DNA form, the CDR3 reads TGTGCCAGCAGTTCATCAGGACTGCTAAACTATGGCTACACCTTC.

The chain employs TRBV29-1 and TRBJ2-3; 11 bases agree with TRBD2. Losses at the gene ends were 0 bases for V and 0 bases for J; bases not matched to a gene: 11. The CDR3 is 19 amino acids. CDR1 and CDR2 from the germline V gene are SQVTM and ANQGSEA. CDR3 bases: TGCAGCGTTGAAGACCGGACTAGCGGGTTCGTACCTAGCACAGATACGCAGTATTTT. Protein product: CSVEDRTSGFVPSTDTQYF.

V is TRBV7-2 and J is TRBJ2-2; D call uncertain. Germline lookup yields CDR1 SGHTA and CDR2 FQGNSA. The CDR3 contains 13 residues. The V end lost 1 base, the J end lost 8 bases, and 8 bases lay between the germline ends. The CDR3 coding sequence is TGTGCCAGCAGCTTAGTATGGGGAGGGGAGCTGTTTTTT. Its translation is CASSLVWGGELFF.

The V and J genes are TRBV28 and TRBJ1-1, with a tentative D call TRBD1 (5 bases). Trimming stripped 6 bases from V and 4 bases from J, with 18 bases between. Germline V lookup: CDR1 MDHEN, CDR2 SYDVKM. This CDR3 comprises 15 residues. DNA of the CDR3: TGTGCCAGCAGCCAGCATGGGACGGCGGGCACTGAAGCTTTCTTT. Its protein product is CASSQHGTAGTEAFF. Complete variable domain (other parts from reference TRBV28 and TRBJ1-1): DVKVTQSSRYLVKRTGEKVFLECVQDMDHENMFWYRQDPGLGLRLIYFSYDVKMKEKGDIPEGYSVSREKKERFSLILESASTNQTSMYLCASSQHGTAGTEAFFGQGTRLTVV.

This clonotype was seen a few times. The chain couples TRBV20-1 to TRBJ2-1, with 11 bases aligning to TRBD2. CDR1 DFQATT and CDR2 SNEGSKA come from the germline V gene (reference sequence). The junction had 11 bases not matched to a gene; V was cut back by 6 bases and J by 7 bases. This CDR3 has 15 residues. DNA of the CDR3: TGCAGTGCACCCTTGACTAGCGGGGCTCGGAATGAGCAGTTCTTC. Amino acids: CSAPLTSGARNEQFF.

This clonotype turned up a few times. This rearrangement joins TRBV12-3 or TRBV12-4 to TRBJ1-5; D is perhaps TRBD1 (5 bases). V shed 7 bases and J shed 4 bases, with 14 bases lying between them. This CDR3 region has 14 residues. Here the CDR3 DNA reads TGTGCCAGCACCGAGGGGCGACCGAATCAGCCCCAGCATTTT. This codes for CASTEGRPNQPQHF.

V and J are TRBV5-5 and TRBJ2-5; D perhaps matches TRBD2 (6 bases). This CDR3 is built from 13 residues. V was trimmed by 4 bases and J by 2 bases, leaving 9 bases between them. Germline V lookup: CDR1 SGHKS, CDR2 YYEKEE (reference sequence). The CDR3 sequence: CASSLRGQETQYF. The CDR3 DNA follows: TGTGCCAGCAGCCTACGGGGGCAAGAGACCCAGTACTTC.

Many counts were recorded for this clonotype. The V call is TRBV9, the J call TRBJ1-3, with a possible D match to TRBD1 (5 bases). The CDR3 runs to 14 residues. Trimming pared 3 bases from V and 8 bases from J, leaving 15 bases between. CDR1 is SGDLS and CDR2 is YYNGEE in the germline V gene. The CDR3: CASSGGPRVDTIYF. The CDR3 nucleotides read TGTGCCAGCAGCGGAGGGCCCAGGGTTGACACCATATATTTT.

The rearrangement joins TRBV11-2 to TRBJ2-1; D not resolved. V was shortened by 0 bases and J by 3 bases, with 6 bases between the two germline ends. Germline V lookup: CDR1 SGHAT, CDR2 FQNNGV. The CDR3 has 14 residues. DNA for the CDR3: TGTGCCAGCAGCTTAGATTCAGTCTACAATGAGCAGTTCTTC. This gives the protein CASSLDSVYNEQFF.

This clonotype was observed at least ten times. The gene calls are TRBV7-2 and TRBJ2-7; D uncertain. This CDR3 has 15 residues. Between the trimmed V and J ends, which lost 2 bases and 1 base, there was a span of 12 bases. Germline V gives CDR1 SGHTA, CDR2 FQGNSA. CDR3 in DNA: TGTGCCAGCAGCTTATTGTCTACCCAGTCCTACGAGCAGTACTTC. Translated: CASSLLSTQSYEQYF.

This clonotype was seen many times. The V gene is TRBV29-1, the J gene TRBJ2-1; 7 bases are shared with TRBD2. Germline assignment: CDR1 SQVTM and CDR2 ANQGSEA. This CDR3 region has 16 residues. Trimming at V came to 6 bases and at J to 0 bases, leaving 11 bases not matched to a gene. The CDR3: CSVEILASRSYNEQFF. CDR3 DNA sequence: TGCAGCGTGGAAATACTAGCGTCACGCTCCTACAATGAGCAGTTCTTC.

Only a few counts were recorded for this clonotype. The J gene is TRBJ2-1, the V gene TRBV6-5; D is unclear. The V gene lost 4 bases and the J gene lost 0 bases, with 13 bases spanning the gap. The CDR3 totals 16 residues. Germline-derived CDR1 and CDR2 are MNHEY and SVGAGI. This CDR3 is CASSSERTSSYNEQFF. The CDR3 coding sequence is TGTGCCAGCAGTTCGGAGAGGACGAGCTCCTACAATGAGCAGTTCTTC.

In its sample, this clonotype was seen many times. This rearrangement joins TRBV12-3 or TRBV12-4 to TRBJ2-2, with TRBD2 matching over 8 bases. CDR3 length equals 15 residues. V trimming: 8 bases; J trimming: 1 base; junction bases outside the gene matches: 6. The CDR3 is CASFPGGLNTGELFF. The DNA for the CDR3 is TGTGCCAGCTTTCCGGGGGGGCTGAACACCGGGGAGCTGTTTTTT.

This chain uses TRBV4-1 with TRBJ1-2, with a tentative D call TRBD1 (5 bases). This CDR3 spans 15 amino acids. Trimming pared 1 base from V and 4 bases from J, leaving 13 bases between. The germline V gene has CDR1 MGHRA and CDR2 YSYEKL. The CDR3 protein is CASSQAVGEGYGYTF. CDR3 in DNA: TGCGCCAGCAGCCAAGCGGTAGGGGAGGGCTATGGCTACACCTTC.

This chain joins TRBV7-8 and TRBJ1-2; D unresolved. This CDR3 spans 13 amino acids. Germline lookup yields CDR1 SGHVS and CDR2 FQNEAQ. The V end lost 1 base, the J end lost 8 bases, and 11 bases lay between the germline ends. This CDR3 is CASSLEAERGYTF. DNA for the CDR3: TGTGCCAGCAGCTTAGAGGCGGAAAGGGGCTACACCTTC. The variable domain in full, completed from reference TRBV7-8 and TRBJ1-2, reads GAGVSQSPRYKVAKRGQDVALRCDPISGHVSLFWYQQALGQGPEFLTYFQNEAQLDKSGLPSDRFFAERPEGSVSTLKIQRTQQEDSAVYLCASSLEAERGYTFGSGTRLTVV.

There are many counts of this clonotype. This chain links TRBV2 with TRBJ2-1; 7 bases align to TRBD2. From germline, CDR1 is SNHLY and CDR2 FYNNEI. CDR3 length: 16 residues. V lost 3 bases and J lost 1; bases outside the gene matches: 6. For the CDR3, the DNA is TGTGCCAGCAGTGAGTGGGCGGGAGCTTCCTACAATGAGCAGTTCTTC. Protein: CASSEWAGASYNEQFF.

This clonotype has only a few counts. A read error may explain this, as a much larger clone is one base away. The chain uses TRBV20-1 and TRBJ1-5; D ambiguous. V lost 1 base to trimming and J lost 0 bases, with 1 base between them. Germline-derived CDR1 and CDR2 are DFQATT and SNEGSKA (reference sequence). This CDR3 is built from 12 residues. CDR3 sequence (DNA): TGCAGTGCTAGAGTTAGCAATCAGCCCCAGCATTTT. It yields the protein CSARVSNQPQHF.

Note on this clonotype: Possible read error: a much larger clone is one base away. The CDR3 sequence: CATSQGGDGPYEQYF. DNA of the CDR3: TGTGCCACCAGCCAAGGGGGAGATGGCCCCTACGAGCAGTACTTC. The chain carries TRBV3-1 and TRBJ2-7; possible D gene TRBD1, 6 bases. Germline V gene lookup returns CDR1 LGHDT and CDR2 YNNKEL (reference sequence). The CDR3 is 15 residues long.

The chain carries TRBV20-1 and TRBJ2-1; D ambiguous. V was pared by 3 bases and J by 6 bases, with 9 bases between. Germline V lookup: CDR1 DFQATT, CDR2 SNEGSKA (reference sequence). This CDR3 is built from 12 residues. CDR3 in DNA: TGCAGTGCTAGTCAAACCTCCAATGAGCAGTTCTTC. Its translation is CSASQTSNEQFF.

Only a few counts were recorded for this clonotype. The chain has TRBV6-5 and TRBJ2-1; D assignment may be TRBD1 or TRBD2 (5 bases each). This CDR3 is 16 amino acids long. The germline V gene encodes CDR1 MNHEY and CDR2 SVGAGI. V was cut by 7 bases and J by 8 bases, with 24 bases left in between. CDR3 sequence: CASTRASGRGRDEQFF. The CDR3 DNA reads TGTGCCAGCACAAGGGCGTCAGGGAGAGGTAGGGATGAGCAGTTCTTC.

This clonotype occurred a few times. The V and J genes are TRBV5-6 and TRBJ1-1; D gene unclear. The CDR3 length is 13 residues. Trimming left V 3 bases short and J 4 bases short, with 10 bases between. Germline V gives CDR1 SGHDT, CDR2 YYEEEE. CDR3: CASSSWPSTEAFF. In DNA, the CDR3 is TGTGCCAGCAGCTCCTGGCCAAGCACTGAAGCTTTCTTT.

This clonotype was counted ten times or more. Written as DNA, the CDR3 is TGCAGCTCACAAAACCTAGCGGGAGGAGAGACCCAGTACTTC. Amino acids: CSSQNLAGGETQYF. This chain links TRBV29-1 with TRBJ2-5; 11 bases align to TRBD2. The CDR3 runs 14 residues. CDR1 and CDR2 (germline): SQVTM, ANQGSEA. V lost 8 bases and J lost 4; bases outside the gene matches: 9.